This is a list of T cell receptor beta chains from one sample in a study of blood T cell repertoires in COVID-19. Method: immunoSEQ multiplex PCR; TCRdb's copy keeps in-frame clones and lacks some. Among about 270,000 clones listed, roughly 86% were seen once. The source material was peripheral blood. The origin of the receptors is a man aged 40-49 years with active or convalescent COVID-19. The CDR3 runs from the conserved cysteine through the conserved F or W. The D gene is left open where the match is weak. Some rows have no size entry. The others give once, few or many, or a class for an expanded clone.

>TRBJ2-1|.|.|TRBV4-1
CASSQGRQSSYNEQFF
TGCGCCAGCAGCCAGGGCCGCCAGAGCTCCTACAATGAGCAGTTCTTC
>TRBJ2-2|.|once|TRBV7-2
CASSTTWVVAGELFF
TGTGCCAGCAGCACTACGTGGGTGGTCGCCGGGGAGCTGTTTTTT
>TRBJ2-7|TRBD2|once|TRBV5-6
CASSSGGEQYF
TGTGCCAGCAGCAGCGGGGGGGAGCAGTACTTC
>TRBJ2-1|TRBD2|.|TRBV3-1/TRBV3-2
CASSQGLAGATEQFF
TGTGCCAGCAGCCAAGGTCTAGCGGGAGCGACTGAGCAGTTCTTC
>TRBJ2-3|.|.|TRBV12-3/TRBV12-4
CASGGLIDTQYF
TGTGCCAGCGGAGGTCTAATTGATACGCAGTATTTT
>TRBJ1-5|TRBD1|.|TRBV30
CACGQDNQPQHF
TGTGCCTGTGGACAGGACAATCAGCCCCAGCATTTT
>TRBJ1-5|.|.|TRBV24-1
CATSAGAQPQHF
TGTGCCACCAGCGCAGGGGCCCAGCCCCAGCATTTT
>TRBJ1-5|.|.|TRBV7-6
CASSLVAGAPDQPQHF
TGTGCCAGCAGCTTAGTCGCGGGGGCTCCTGATCAGCCCCAGCATTTT
>TRBJ2-5|TRBD1|.|TRBV24-1
CATSDAGQGREQETQYF
TGTGCCACCAGTGATGCGGGACAGGGGCGGGAGCAAGAGACCCAGTACTTC
>TRBJ1-1|.|.|TRBV3-1/TRBV3-2
CASSQGRGTEAFF
TGTGCCAGCAGCCAGGGGAGGGGCACTGAAGCTTTCTTT
>TRBJ2-3|.|.|TRBV10-1
CASSVRERGDTQYF
TGCGCCAGCAGTGTGAGGGAACGAGGGGATACGCAGTATTTT
>TRBJ2-7|TRBD2|.|TRBV10-2
CASSDGLAGIDEQYF
TGCGCCAGCAGTGATGGGCTAGCGGGAATCGACGAGCAGTACTTC
>TRBJ1-5|TRBD1|.|TRBV28
CASSLGGQGINQPQHF
TGTGCCAGCAGTTTAGGGGGACAGGGCATCAATCAGCCCCAGCATTTT
>TRBJ2-7|TRBD2|.|TRBV9
CASSKLAGGSYEQYF
TGTGCCAGCAGTAAACTAGCGGGGGGATCTTACGAGCAGTACTTC
>TRBJ2-7|TRBD2|.|TRBV12-3/TRBV12-4
CASSPREGGEQYF
TGTGCCAGCAGCCCCCGGGAGGGGGGGGAGCAGTACTTC
>TRBJ2-7|TRBD1|.|TRBV16
CASTQPGQGDYEQYF
TGTGCCAGCACCCAACCGGGACAGGGGGATTACGAGCAGTACTTC
>TRBJ1-4|.|.|TRBV5-6
CASSLGPSANEKLFF
TGTGCCAGCAGCCTGGGTCCCTCGGCTAATGAAAAACTGTTTTTT
>TRBJ2-1|TRBD2|.|TRBV5-1
CASSLGGNEQFF
TGCGCCAGCAGCCTGGGAGGGAATGAGCAGTTCTTC
>TRBJ2-2|.|.|TRBV7-6
CASSLWGRRTGELFF
TGTGCCAGCAGCTTATGGGGGCGCCGCACCGGGGAGCTGTTTTTT
>TRBJ2-3|TRBD1|.|TRBV28
CASSLPGGPTDTQYF
TGTGCCAGCAGTTTACCAGGGGGCCCCACAGATACGCAGTATTTT
>TRBJ2-1|.|.|TRBV28
CATSLTGGLYNEQFF
TGTGCCACATCGTTAACCGGCGGTCTATACAATGAGCAGTTCTTC
>TRBJ2-7|TRBD2|.|TRBV30
CAWSFGLAGAGEQYF
TGTGCCTGGAGTTTCGGACTAGCGGGGGCCGGCGAGCAGTACTTC
>TRBJ2-5|.|.|TRBV5-4
CATPRVEETQYF
TGTGCCACTCCCAGGGTGGAAGAGACCCAGTACTTC
>TRBJ2-5|.|.|TRBV9
CASSVDGGTDQETQYF
TGTGCCAGCAGCGTAGATGGGGGGACAGACCAAGAGACCCAGTACTTC
>TRBJ1-2|TRBD1|few|TRBV9
CASSSRQGADGYTF
TGTGCCAGCAGCTCTCGACAGGGGGCGGATGGCTACACCTTC
>TRBJ1-1|TRBD1|.|TRBV27
CASSGQGLGDTEAFF
TGTGCCAGCAGTGGACAGGGTCTTGGGGACACTGAAGCTTTCTTT
>TRBJ2-4|.|.|TRBV3-1/TRBV3-2
CASSQATEVENIQYF
TGTGCCAGCAGCCAAGCGACAGAAGTAGAAAACATTCAGTACTTC
>TRBJ1-2|.|.|TRBV5-4
CASTPGGYGYTF
TGTGCCAGCACCCCCGGGGGTTACGGCTACACCTTC
>TRBJ1-6|.|.|TRBV28
CASRSGTPHSPLHF
TGTGCCAGCCGATCCGGGACACCTCATTCACCCCTCCACTTT
>TRBJ2-5|.|.|TRBV29-1
CSVRRSQETQYF
TGCAGCGTAAGACGGAGCCAAGAGACCCAGTACTTC
>TRBJ2-5|TRBD2|.|TRBV5-1
CASSLAGRGESETQYF
TGCGCCAGCAGCTTGGCAGGGCGGGGGGAGTCGGAGACCCAGTACTTC
>TRBJ1-5|TRBD1|few|TRBV3-1/TRBV3-2
CASSQGRGLGNQPQHF
TGTGCCAGCAGCCAAGGAAGGGGGCTGGGAAATCAGCCCCAGCATTTT
>TRBJ1-2|TRBD1|.|TRBV5-1
CASSLNRGDYGYTF
TGCGCCAGCAGCTTGAACAGGGGGGACTATGGCTACACCTTC
>TRBJ2-1|.|.|TRBV5-5
CASSLEGLEVRQFF
TGTGCCAGCAGCTTGGAAGGACTGGAAGTGAGGCAGTTCTTC
>TRBJ2-5|.|.|TRBV27
CASSNRPQETQYF
TGTGCCAGCAGTAATCGACCACAGGAGACCCAGTACTTC
>TRBJ2-3|TRBD1|.|TRBV5-1
CASRQGQGEDTQYF
TGCGCCAGCAGGCAAGGACAGGGGGAAGATACGCAGTATTTT
>TRBJ2-1|TRBD2|.|TRBV7-9
CASSLLWGGNEQFF
TGTGCCAGCAGCTTACTTTGGGGGGGCAATGAGCAGTTCTTC
>TRBJ2-7|.|.|TRBV5-8
CASSLRRGMEQYF
TGTGCCAGCAGCTTGCGGCGAGGGATGGAGCAGTACTTC
>TRBJ1-5|.|few|TRBV6-5
CASTIIANTGQPQHF
TGTGCCAGCACCATTATAGCCAATACAGGGCAGCCCCAGCATTTT
>TRBJ1-6|.|.|TRBV5-1
CASSLGQRENSPLHF
TGCGCCAGCAGCTTGGGACAGAGAGAGAATTCACCCCTCCACTTT
>TRBJ1-1|.|.|TRBV20-1
CSARGDIEAFF
TGCAGTGCTAGGGGGGACATTGAAGCTTTCTTT
>TRBJ2-2|TRBD2|.|TRBV6-1
CASSVLSGGNTGELFF
TGTGCCAGCAGTGTACTTAGCGGGGGAAACACCGGGGAGCTGTTTTTT
>TRBJ1-5|TRBD1|.|TRBV5-4
CASSQDRGNGQPQHF
TGTGCCAGCAGCCAAGACAGGGGGAACGGTCAGCCCCAGCATTTT
>TRBJ2-7|TRBD1|.|TRBV2
CASSLDRGPYYEQYF
TGTGCCAGCAGTCTGGACAGGGGACCTTACTACGAGCAGTACTTC
>TRBJ1-1|TRBD1|.|TRBV28
CASSLVEGAGNTEAFF
TGTGCCAGCAGTTTAGTAGAGGGGGCTGGCAACACTGAAGCTTTCTTT
>TRBJ1-1|TRBD1|.|TRBV29-1
CSVDWQGVTEAFF
TGCAGCGTTGATTGGCAGGGGGTCACTGAAGCTTTCTTT